This passage covers 14 T cell receptor beta chains from one sample sequenced in a study of T-cell memory formation after mild COVID-19. TCRdb called the 5' RACE reads again in MiXCR, with one record for every CDR3 protein. Seen here are under 650,000 distinct CDR3 sequences, more than 15% observed once, and the top ten hold about 12%. The sequencing input was PBMCs or a T cell subset sorted from them (not recorded which). Every receptor here comes from an adult woman who had mild COVID-19 (a few samples of this study predate the infection). Cell type and time point are not known.

The CDR3 loop reads CASSLRGDGAYEQYF. The CDR3 DNA is TGTGCCAGCAGTTTACGTGGGGATGGAGCCTACGAGCAGTACTTC. V usage is TRBV6-2 or TRBV6-3 and J usage is TRBJ2-7; unclear D gene. V was clipped by 4 bases and J by 2 bases, with 15 bases between them. The CDR3 runs 15 residues. CDR1 is MNHEY, CDR2 SVGEGT, per germline.

The chain employs TRBV15 and TRBJ2-7; D is possibly TRBD1 (7 bases). V was clipped by 3 bases and J by 0 bases, with 15 bases between them. Germline V gene sequence: CDR1 LNHNV, CDR2 YYDKDF (reference sequence). This CDR3 contains 16 residues. CDR3 loop: CATSSRGDSLSYEQYF. CDR3 coding DNA: TGTGCCACCAGCAGCCGCGGGGACAGTCTCTCCTACGAGCAGTACTTC.

This chain joins TRBV6-5 and TRBJ2-4; D is perhaps TRBD1 or TRBD2 (5 bases each). This CDR3 spans 15 amino acids. V was trimmed by 5 bases and J by 1 base, leaving 12 bases between them. Germline assignment: CDR1 MNHEY and CDR2 SVGAGI. CDR3 DNA: TGTGCCAGCAGTAAAGAGGGGTCGGCCAAAAACATTCAGTACTTC. The encoded protein is CASSKEGSAKNIQYF.

This clonotype was counted only a few times. The chain recombines TRBV12-3 or TRBV12-4 with TRBJ1-2; 8 bases line up with TRBD1. This CDR3 is 15 amino acids long. Trimming cost V 1 base and J 2 bases; bases outside gene matches: 3. The CDR3 is CASSLGRQGNYGYTF. In DNA form, the CDR3 reads TGTGCCAGCAGTTTAGGGCGACAGGGGAACTATGGCTACACCTTC.

The chain is built from TRBV18 and TRBJ1-5; the D gene is possibly TRBD1 (6 bases). V lost 4 bases, J lost 7 bases, and 14 bases lay in between. The CDR3 is 14 amino acids. In germline, CDR1 is KGHSH, CDR2 LQKENI. The CDR3 nucleotides are TGTGCCAGCTCACAACAGGGATTGGGACAGCCCCAGCATTTT. Amino acid sequence: CASSQQGLGQPQHF.

This clonotype was counted a few times. This chain joins TRBV20-1 and TRBJ2-1; D is ambiguous. This CDR3 spans 9 amino acids. Trimming left V 3 bases short and J 10 bases short, with 4 bases between. The germline CDR1 and CDR2 sequences are DFQATT and SNEGSKA (reference sequence). The DNA of the CDR3 is TGCAGTGCTAGGGAGGAGCAGTTCTTC. The encoded protein is CSAREEQFF.

This clonotype was counted at least ten times. The rearrangement links TRBV12-3 or TRBV12-4 to TRBJ2-7; D ambiguous. V lost 6 bases and J 0 bases, leaving 6 bases between the germline ends. The CDR3 length is 12 residues. The CDR3, as DNA: TGTGCCAGCAGCTCAAGCTCCTACGAGCAGTACTTC. Amino acid sequence: CASSSSSYEQYF.

The V gene is TRBV5-1, the J gene TRBJ2-3; 7 bases are a match to TRBD1. J gave up 0 bases and V 4 bases, and 5 bases lay outside the gene matches. CDR1 SGHRS and CDR2 YFSETQ come from the germline V gene. The CDR3 is made up of 15 amino acids. The CDR3 loop reads CASSIQGTSTDTQYF. In nucleotides, the CDR3 is TGCGCCAGCAGCATACAGGGGACGAGCACAGATACGCAGTATTTT.

The DNA of the CDR3 is TGCGCCAGCAGCCTCGGGATCCGGGAAAAACTGTTTTTT. It yields the protein CASSLGIREKLFF. The V call is TRBV4-1, the J call TRBJ1-4; D is unclear. Germline V gives CDR1 MGHRA, CDR2 YSYEKL. This CDR3 is 13 amino acids long. With 4 bases removed from V and 8 bases from J, the gap between germline ends came to 11 bases.

The genes are TRBV27 and TRBJ2-7; TRBD1 agrees at 8 bases. Germline assignment: CDR1 MNHEY and CDR2 SMNVEV (reference sequence). CDR3 length: 14 amino acids. Germline trimming cut 5 bases from V and 5 bases from J; bases unmatched to any gene: 8. The DNA of the CDR3 is TGTGCCAGCAGTCCGCTGGACAGGGTCAACGAGCAGTACTTC. It codes for CASSPLDRVNEQYF.

This clonotype was recorded a few times. The CDR3 reads CASSGQNEQYF. CDR3 in DNA: TGTGCCAGCTCAGGGCAGAACGAGCAGTACTTC. The J gene is TRBJ2-7, the V gene TRBV18; no reliable D call. V lost 5 bases to trimming and J lost 5 bases, with 7 bases between them. Per the germline V gene, CDR1 is KGHSH and CDR2 is LQKENI. The CDR3 is made up of 11 amino acids.

This clonotype was counted a few times. The V gene is TRBV4-1, the J gene TRBJ1-1; the D gene is possibly TRBD1 (6 bases). CDR1 and CDR2 (germline): MGHRA, YSYEKL. Trimming took 8 bases from V and 3 from J, leaving 13 bases between them. This CDR3 region has 13 residues. CDR3 region: CASRSEGDTEAFF. The CDR3 region has the DNA TGCGCCAGCCGGTCCGAGGGGGACACTGAAGCTTTCTTT.

V gene TRBV6-5 combines with J gene TRBJ2-3; D possibly matches TRBD1 or TRBD2 (5 bases each). The CDR3 is 16 amino acids. CDR1 is MNHEY and CDR2 is SVGAGI in the germline V gene. Trimming stripped 5 bases from V and 3 bases from J, with 18 bases between. This CDR3 reads CASSQRADWGTDTQYF. CDR3 bases: TGTGCCAGCAGTCAACGGGCGGATTGGGGGACAGATACGCAGTATTTT.

The table lists this clonotype with a few counts. Here the CDR3 DNA reads TGTGCCAGCAGTTACGGGCACACCTCTGGGGCCAACGTCCTGACTTTC. As protein: CASSYGHTSGANVLTF. The chain uses TRBV6-5 and TRBJ2-6; no firm D call. The germline gives CDR1 MNHEY, CDR2 SVGAGI. Deletions cut 2 bases from V and 0 bases from J, with 8 bases between. The CDR3 extends over 16 amino acids.